The 30 T cell receptor beta chains listed next were all sequenced from one sample in a study of human thymus T cells. TCRdb's table, derived via immunoSEQ multiplex PCR, lists solely in-frame clones and lacks some. Among tens of thousands of clones listed, 94% were seen once. Sample: blood. These receptors were taken from a boy under two years old with a congenital heart defect but otherwise immunologically healthy.

The genes are TRBV7-9 and TRBJ2-2, with D possibly being TRBD1 (5 bases). The CDR3 runs to 14 residues. Deletions cut 4 bases from V and 7 bases from J, with 13 bases between. Germline CDR1 and CDR2: SEHNR and FQNEAQ (reference sequence). The CDR3 nucleotides are TGTGCCAGCAGCTCGCTTAGGGGAAACGGGGAGCTGTTTTTT. This translates into CASSSLRGNGELFF.

The table lists this clone with a count of one. V and J are TRBV5-3 and TRBJ2-7, with 12 bases lining up with TRBD2. TRBV5-3 is known as an ORF, though its function is uncertain. The CDR3 is made up of 16 amino acids. The V segment lost 0 bases and the J segment 2 bases; nucleotides outside the gene matches: 3. The CDR3 nucleotides are TGTGCCAGAAGCTTGGGAGGACTAGCGGGGACCTACGAGCAGTACTTC. Residues: CARSLGGLAGTYEQYF.

The CDR3 region has the DNA TGTGCCAGCACACAGACTTGGAGCACAGATACGCAGTATTTT. The encoded protein is CASTQTWSTDTQYF. The chain has TRBV6-6 and TRBJ2-3; D is unresolved. Germline V gene data show CDR1 as MNHNY and CDR2 as SVGAGI (reference sequence). The V end was cut by 7 bases, the J end by 0 bases, with 11 bases between. The CDR3 is 14 amino acids.

The V gene is TRBV4-1, the J gene TRBJ2-1; D uncertain. The CDR3 is 15 amino acids. Germline values: CDR1 MGHRA, CDR2 YSYEKL. Trimming took off 0 bases at V and 2 bases at J, with 8 bases between the two ends. CDR3 amino acids: CASSQDLSPYNEQFF. The CDR3 nucleotides are TGCGCCAGCAGCCAAGATCTAAGCCCCTACAATGAGCAGTTCTTC.

The gene calls are TRBV5-6 and TRBJ2-1; 8 positions match TRBD2. CDR3 size: 18 residues. J lost 9 bases, V lost 3 bases, and 20 bases had no gene match. The germline V gene has CDR1 SGHDT and CDR2 YYEEEE. CDR3 nucleotides: TGTGCCAGCAGCTCCCTCCGGATCAGCGGGGGATTGAACAGTGAGCAGTTCTTC. Protein product: CASSSLRISGGLNSEQFF.

The table lists this clone with a count of one. The chain joins TRBV9 to TRBJ2-2, with 8 bases matching TRBD2. This CDR3 comprises 16 residues. V was pared by 2 bases and J by 0 bases, with 3 bases of the junction left unmatched. CDR1 SGDLS and CDR2 YYNGEE come from the germline V gene. In nucleotides, the CDR3 is TGTGCCAGCAGCGTTGTAGCGGGGACGAACACCGGGGAGCTGTTTTTT. Translated, it gives CASSVVAGTNTGELFF.

The chain uses TRBV27 and TRBJ2-7, with TRBD2 matching over 7 bases. The CDR3 runs to 14 residues. V was clipped by 5 bases and J by 3 bases; unmatched bases: 7. Germline V gives CDR1 MNHEY, CDR2 SMNVEV (reference sequence). The CDR3 DNA is TGTGCCAGCAGTCTCTCCGGGGGGATCTACGAGCAGTACTTC. This translates into CASSLSGGIYEQYF.

The rearrangement links TRBV5-1 to TRBJ2-7; 12 positions agree with TRBD2. The germline V gene has CDR1 SGHRS and CDR2 YFSETQ. V gave up 3 bases and J gave up 3 bases; unmatched junction bases: 7. The CDR3 is 16 residues long. The CDR3 DNA follows: TGCGCCAGCAGCTCAGAGACTAGCGGGAGTATCTACGAGCAGTACTTC. Its protein product is CASSSETSGSIYEQYF.

This clone has only one observation. This sequence joins TRBV6-5 and TRBJ2-7; perhaps TRBD1 as D (6 bases). The CDR3 has 15 residues. Trimming left V 2 bases short and J 4 bases short, with 15 bases between. Per the germline V gene, CDR1 is MNHEY and CDR2 is SVGAGI. The CDR3 DNA follows: TGTGCCAGCAGTTACCGCACAGGGAGTCCGTACGAGCAGTACTTC. Encoded protein: CASSYRTGSPYEQYF.

The rearrangement joins TRBV7-9 to TRBJ2-3, with D perhaps TRBD1 (6 bases). The CDR3 has 17 residues. The V end was cut by 4 bases, the J end by 5 bases, with 22 bases between. The V gene's germline CDR1 is SEHNR and CDR2 FQNEAQ (reference sequence). The CDR3 bases are TGTGCCAGCAGCTCCCCCTTGACAGGCCCCAGGGAAGATACGCAGTATTTT. Residues: CASSSPLTGPREDTQYF.

The gene calls are TRBV5-1 and TRBJ2-6, with D uncertain. Germline V gene data show CDR1 as SGHRS and CDR2 as YFSETQ. The CDR3 has 19 residues. Trimming cost V 0 bases and J 0 bases, with 16 bases left between them. In DNA, the CDR3 is TGCGCCAGCAGCTTGGAGTTCAGTGGCGCGACCTCTGGGGCCAACGTCCTGACTTTC. This encodes CASSLEFSGATSGANVLTF.

This clone has more than one count but fewer than ten. V usage is TRBV10-3 and J usage is TRBJ1-4, with D possibly matching TRBD1 (5 bases). This CDR3 is 14 amino acids long. V was trimmed by 3 bases and J by 3 bases, leaving 8 bases between them. Germline CDR1 and CDR2: ENHRY and SYGVKD. The CDR3 reads CAISEGAPNEKLFF. The CDR3 bases are TGTGCCATCAGTGAAGGGGCGCCTAATGAAAAACTGTTTTTT.

This clone was found once. The rearrangement links TRBV27 to TRBJ2-3; TRBD2 agrees at 8 bases. Germline trimming cut 5 bases from V and 8 bases from J; bases unmatched to any gene: 12. The germline CDR1 and CDR2 sequences are MNHEY and SMNVEV (reference sequence). The CDR3 has 15 amino acids. The CDR3 protein is CASSDSGTSFGTQYF. CDR3 coding DNA: TGTGCCAGCAGTGATTCCGGGACTAGTTTTGGTACGCAGTATTTT.

J is TRBJ2-1 and V is TRBV5-1, with 9 bases identical to TRBD1. The CDR3 is 14 amino acids. CDR1 and CDR2 from the germline V gene are SGHRS and YFSETQ. With V trimmed by 4 bases and J by 7 bases, 6 bases remained unmatched. The chain's CDR3 is CASSRDRVSNEQFF. In DNA, the CDR3 is TGCGCCAGCAGCCGGGACAGGGTATCAAATGAGCAGTTCTTC.

This clone was counted a single time. The J gene is TRBJ2-5, the V gene TRBV11-2, with D possibly being TRBD1 (6 bases). Per the germline V gene, CDR1 is SGHAT and CDR2 is FQNNGV. V shed 1 base and J shed 4 bases, with 16 bases lying between them. The length of the CDR3 is 16 residues. The CDR3 coding sequence is TGTGCCAGCAGCTTAGGGGTCAGGACAGAGGGAGAGACCCAGTACTTC. It codes for CASSLGVRTEGETQYF.

This sequence joins TRBV18 and TRBJ1-4; TRBD1 aligns across 12 bases. The CDR3 runs to 18 residues. Germline CDR1 reads KGHSH; CDR2 reads LQKENI. Trimming at V came to 1 base and at J to 4 bases, leaving 7 bases not matched to a gene. CDR3 residues: CASSPRDRGLIGNEKLFF. The CDR3 DNA sequence: TGTGCCAGCTCACCACGGGACAGGGGGCTCATTGGTAATGAAAAACTGTTTTTT.

The V and J genes are TRBV5-4 and TRBJ2-6; D unclear. Germline-derived CDR1 and CDR2 are SGHNT and YYREEE (reference sequence). CDR3 length: 17 amino acids. Trimming pared 0 bases from V and 0 bases from J, leaving 10 bases between. CDR3 region: CASSLAHWPSGANVLTF. The CDR3 nucleotides read TGTGCCAGCAGCTTGGCCCACTGGCCCTCTGGGGCCAACGTCCTGACTTTC.

The chain combines TRBV28 with TRBJ2-1, with 7 bases that match TRBD2. Germline lookup yields CDR1 MDHEN and CDR2 SYDVKM. V lost 3 bases and J lost 2; bases outside the gene matches: 7. The CDR3 has 16 residues. The CDR3 protein is CASSLGGDPTYNEQFF. The CDR3 DNA follows: TGTGCCAGCAGTTTGGGGGGGGATCCGACCTACAATGAGCAGTTCTTC.

The V and J genes are TRBV7-9 and TRBJ1-1; D is uncertain. Between the trimmed V and J ends, which lost 0 bases and 4 bases, there was a span of 12 bases. CDR3 length: 15 amino acids. Germline V gene sequence: CDR1 SEHNR, CDR2 FQNEAQ (reference sequence). The CDR3 sequence is CASSLAAAAFTEAFF. The CDR3 bases are TGTGCCAGCAGCTTAGCGGCAGCCGCTTTCACTGAAGCTTTCTTT. Looking up the rest from reference TRBV7-9 and TRBJ1-1 gives the full variable domain: DTGVSQNPRHKITKRGQNVTFRCDPISEHNRLYWYRQTLGQGPEFLTYFQNEAQLEKSRLLSDRFSAERPKGSFSTLEIQRTEQGDSAMYLCASSLAAAAFTEAFFGQGTRLTVV.

V and J are TRBV2 and TRBJ2-2; D is possibly TRBD1 (5 bases). Per germline, CDR1 SNHLY and CDR2 FYNNEI. The CDR3 sequence is 15 residues long. V lost 8 bases and J 0 bases, leaving 13 bases between the germline ends. The CDR3 sequence: CASGPDSPNTGELFF. CDR3 sequence (DNA): TGTGCCAGCGGACCTGACAGCCCGAACACCGGGGAGCTGTTTTTT.

J is TRBJ1-2 and V is TRBV4-1; D gene uncertain. The germline V and J ends were trimmed by 2 bases and 1 base, with 8 bases remaining between them. CDR3 length: 14 residues. CDR1 MGHRA and CDR2 YSYEKL come from the germline V gene. CDR3 coding DNA: TGCGCCAGCAGCCAACTACAGAATAACTATGGCTACACCTTC. Translation gives CASSQLQNNYGYTF.

CDR3 loop: CASSISLAGGNNEQFF. The DNA for the CDR3 is TGTGCCAGTAGTATCTCCCTAGCGGGAGGGAACAATGAGCAGTTCTTC. The chain has TRBV19 and TRBJ2-1; 12 nucleotides agree with TRBD2. The CDR3 covers 16 residues. J gave up 5 bases and V 3 bases, and 5 bases lay outside the gene matches. Germline assignment: CDR1 LNHDA and CDR2 SQIVND (reference sequence).

The chain carries TRBV6-1 and TRBJ2-1, with D perhaps TRBD2 (5 bases). Germline loops: CDR1 MNHNS, CDR2 SASEGT. The length of the CDR3 is 13 residues. The ends were cut back, 6 bases at V and 0 bases at J, with 6 bases in the middle. The CDR3 reads CASRGSSYNEQFF. CDR3 in DNA: TGTGCCAGCAGGGGGAGCTCCTACAATGAGCAGTTCTTC.

The V call is TRBV6-5, the J call TRBJ2-5; D gene unclear. The CDR3 consists of 12 residues. The germline gives CDR1 MNHEY, CDR2 SVGAGI. Trimming left V 0 bases short and J 4 bases short, with 3 bases between. The CDR3 DNA reads TGTGCCAGCAGTTACTCAGGAGAGACCCAGTACTTC. This codes for CASSYSGETQYF.

The V gene is TRBV6-6, the J gene TRBJ2-7; no clear D. The CDR3 runs to 12 residues. Trimming cost V 5 bases and J 2 bases, with 7 bases left between them. Germline-derived CDR1 and CDR2 are MNHNY and SVGAGI (reference sequence). CDR3 loop: CASSVFTYEQYF. In DNA form, the CDR3 reads TGTGCCAGCAGTGTCTTCACCTACGAGCAGTACTTC.

The CDR3 reads CASSTGGRETQYF. CDR3 sequence (DNA): TGTGCCAGCAGTACGGGGGGCCGGGAGACCCAGTACTTC. This sequence joins TRBV7-2 and TRBJ2-5; D might be TRBD2 (7 bases). The CDR3 is 13 amino acids. V dropped 6 bases and J dropped 5 bases, with 13 bases sitting between them. Germline CDR1 and CDR2: SGHTA and FQGNSA.

The chain combines TRBV9 with TRBJ2-2; D unresolved. The CDR3 has 14 residues. Trimming pared 0 bases from V and 5 bases from J, leaving 8 bases between. The germline V gene encodes CDR1 SGDLS and CDR2 YYNGEE. The CDR3 coding sequence is TGTGCCAGCAGCGTAGGAGTGGGTACCGGGGAGCTGTTTTTT. As protein: CASSVGVGTGELFF.

The rearrangement joins TRBV27 to TRBJ2-1; TRBD1 aligns across 9 bases. This CDR3 spans 20 amino acids. V shed 5 bases and J 4 bases; nucleotides not matched to a gene: 21. Germline V gene sequence: CDR1 MNHEY, CDR2 SMNVEV (reference sequence). The CDR3 sequence: CASSGPGVPGQGWAYNEQFF. In nucleotides, the CDR3 is TGTGCCAGCAGTGGACCCGGGGTCCCGGGACAGGGTTGGGCATACAATGAGCAGTTCTTC.

With respect to this clone: Germline and junction disagree at one end, which may indicate a read error. V usage is TRBV4-2 and J usage is TRBJ2-1, with 11 bases matching TRBD2. The V gene's germline CDR1 is LGHNA and CDR2 YNFKEQ. The CDR3 covers 16 residues. CDR3 nucleotides: TGTGCCAGCAGCCAAGATTTAAGGTCTAGCGGGGGGTGGTTGATCTTC. Protein: CASSQDLRSSGGWLIF.

The chain carries TRBV11-3 and TRBJ2-3, with a possible D match to TRBD1 (5 bases). The V gene lost 5 bases and the J gene lost 7 bases, with 13 bases spanning the gap. The CDR3 sequence is 13 residues long. From germline, CDR1 is SGHNT and CDR2 YENEEA. CDR3 sequence (DNA): TGTGCCAGCAGCGCCACAGGAGCCTATACGCAGTATTTT. This gives the protein CASSATGAYTQYF.